The following is a T cell receptor (beta chain) sequence with its context. This sample stems from a study of tumor-infiltrating lymphocytes in localized non-small cell lung cancer. Produced via immunoSEQ multiplex PCR; TCRdb's table is partial and in-frame only. This sample has approximately 13,000 clones, with around 65% found just once. CDR1 and CDR2 from the germline V gene are SQVTM and ANQGSEA. The CDR3 extends over 13 amino acids. V gave up 7 bases and J gave up 4 bases; unmatched junction bases: 7. This clonotype was obtained from a human donor with non-small cell lung cancer. The specimen sequenced was lung tumor tissue. This sequence joins TRBV29-1 and TRBJ1-1, with 9 positions matching TRBD1. The CDR3 bases are TGCAGCGCCCTGGGACAGGGCGGCACTGAAGCTTTCTTT. Encoded protein: CSALGQGGTEAFF. The whole variable domain, remainder taken from reference TRBV29-1 and TRBJ1-1, is SAVISQKPSRDICQRGTSLTIQCQVDSQVTMMFWYRQQPGQSLTLIATANQGSEATYESGFVIDKFPISRPNLTFSTLTVSNMSPEDSSIYLCSALGQGGTEAFFGQGTRLTVV.